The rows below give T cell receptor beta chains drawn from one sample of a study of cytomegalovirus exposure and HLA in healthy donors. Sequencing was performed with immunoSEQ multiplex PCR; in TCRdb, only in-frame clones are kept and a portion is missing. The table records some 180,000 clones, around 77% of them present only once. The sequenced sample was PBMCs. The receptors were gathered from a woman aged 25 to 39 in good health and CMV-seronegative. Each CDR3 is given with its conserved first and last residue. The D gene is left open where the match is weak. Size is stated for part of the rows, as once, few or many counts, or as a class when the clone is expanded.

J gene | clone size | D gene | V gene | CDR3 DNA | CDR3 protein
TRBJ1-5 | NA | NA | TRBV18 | TGTGCCAGCTCACGTGGGTGGGGGCCCGTTCATTTT | CASSRGWGPVHF
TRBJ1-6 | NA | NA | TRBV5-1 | TGCGCCAGCAGCTTGAAACAGGGAAATTCACCCCTCCACTTT | CASSLKQGNSPLHF
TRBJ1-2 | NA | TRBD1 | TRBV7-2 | TGTGCCAGCAGCAGGGACAGGGTGAGCTATGGCTACACCTTC | CASSRDRVSYGYTF
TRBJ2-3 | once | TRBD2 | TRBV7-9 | TGTGCCAGCAGCTCAGCGGGGGGGGCCGGAACAGATACGCAGTATTTT | CASSSAGGAGTDTQYF
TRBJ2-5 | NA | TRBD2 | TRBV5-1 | TGCGCCAGCAGCCCTAGGGGCGGGGGGGCCATGGAGACCCAGTACTTC | CASSPRGGGAMETQYF
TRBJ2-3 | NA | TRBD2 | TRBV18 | TGTGCCAGCTCACCACCGCGGGGGGGCGCGGGTGGAGATACGCAGTATTTT | CASSPPRGGAGGDTQYF
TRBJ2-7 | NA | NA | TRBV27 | TGTGCCAGCAGTTTTTCAGGGTTATCCTACGAGCAGTACTTC | CASSFSGLSYEQYF
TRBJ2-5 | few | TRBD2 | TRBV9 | TGTGCCAGCAGCGATCGTGGGGGGGTACAAGAGACCCAGTACTTC | CASSDRGGVQETQYF
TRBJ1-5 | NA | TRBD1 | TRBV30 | TGTGCCTGGACCATGAAGGGACAGACAGGGGGACAGCCCCAGCATTTT | CAWTMKGQTGGQPQHF
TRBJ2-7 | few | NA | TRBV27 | TGTGCCAGCAGTCAGGGCCGAAAACCGGGCGAGCAGTACTTC | CASSQGRKPGEQYF
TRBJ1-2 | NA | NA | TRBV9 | TGTGCCAGCAGCGTTAATGTTCTTCCTTTGGAGGGGGGCTACACCTTC | CASSVNVLPLEGGYTF
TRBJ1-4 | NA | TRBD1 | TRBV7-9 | TGTGCCAGCAGCCCGGACAGGGGTATTGAAAAACTGTTTTTT | CASSPDRGIEKLFF
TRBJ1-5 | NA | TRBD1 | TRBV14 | TGTGCCAGCAGCCAAGAGAAGGGACAGAATCAGCCCCAGCATTTT | CASSQEKGQNQPQHF
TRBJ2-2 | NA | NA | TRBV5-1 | TGCGCCAGCAGCTCCCGAAGGGGCTCAAACACCGGGGAGCTGTTTTTT | CASSSRRGSNTGELFF
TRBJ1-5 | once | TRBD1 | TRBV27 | TGTGCCAGCAGTTTTGACAGGGAAGGCAATCAGCCCCAGCATTTT | CASSFDREGNQPQHF
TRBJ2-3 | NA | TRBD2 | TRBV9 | TGTGCCAGCAGCTCCACTAGCGGGGGGCGCATAGGCGCAGATACGCAGTATTTT | CASSSTSGGRIGADTQYF
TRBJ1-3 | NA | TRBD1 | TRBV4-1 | TGCGCCAGCAGCCATACAGGGGCTGGAAACACCATATATTTT | CASSHTGAGNTIYF
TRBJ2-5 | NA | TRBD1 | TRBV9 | TGTGCCAGCAGCGGTGGACAGGGACGGGGGCCAGAGACCCAGTACTTC | CASSGGQGRGPETQYF
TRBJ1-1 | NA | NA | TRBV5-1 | TGCGCCAGCAGCTCGACCGGGAGGAACACTGAAGCTTTCTTT | CASSSTGRNTEAFF
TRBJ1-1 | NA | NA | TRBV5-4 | TGTGCCAGCAGCTCTAAGGACAGTTACACTGAAGCTTTCTTT | CASSSKDSYTEAFF
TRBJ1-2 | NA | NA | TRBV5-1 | TGCGCCAGCAGCTTGGAGGCAGGCTTCCCGGGGGGCTACACCTTC | CASSLEAGFPGGYTF
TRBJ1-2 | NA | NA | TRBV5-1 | TGCGCCAGCAGCTGGGATGGGGGGGGAAATGGCTACACCTTC | CASSWDGGGNGYTF
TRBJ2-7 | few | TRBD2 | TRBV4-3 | TGCGCCAGCAGCCAAGCGGGACTAGCGGCGTACGAGCAGTACTTC | CASSQAGLAAYEQYF
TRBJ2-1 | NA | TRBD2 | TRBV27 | TGTGCCAGCAGTTTGAGAGGCCCCCTAGCGGGTTACAATGAGCAGTTCTTC | CASSLRGPLAGYNEQFF
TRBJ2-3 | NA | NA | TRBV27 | TGTGCCAGCAGGAGGCAAGTAGGAACAGATACGCAGTATTTT | CASRRQVGTDTQYF
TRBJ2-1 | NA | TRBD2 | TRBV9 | TGTGCCAGCGGTCCCTACCGGGGGGGCGGGAATGAGCAGTTCTTC | CASGPYRGGGNEQFF
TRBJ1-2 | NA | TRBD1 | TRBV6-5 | TGTGCCAGCACGGACAGGCCAGACTATGGCTACACCTTC | CASTDRPDYGYTF
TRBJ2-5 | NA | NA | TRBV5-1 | TGCGCCAGCAGCTTGCTTGCGGAAGAGACCCAGTACTTC | CASSLLAEETQYF
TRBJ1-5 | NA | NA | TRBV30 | TGTGCCTGGAGTCTAGGCATTCTAAGCAATCAGCCCCAGCATTTT | CAWSLGILSNQPQHF
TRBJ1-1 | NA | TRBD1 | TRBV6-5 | TGTGCCAGCAGTTATCCTGGACAGGGGGCTTTCTTT | CASSYPGQGAFF
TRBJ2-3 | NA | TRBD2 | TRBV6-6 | TGTGCCAGCAGTTACGCGGGGGGGCCTTCAGGTACGCAGTATTTT | CASSYAGGPSGTQYF
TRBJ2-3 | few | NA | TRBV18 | TGTGCCAGCTCACCATTCGCAGATACGCAGTATTTT | CASSPFADTQYF
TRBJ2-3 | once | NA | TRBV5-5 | TGTGCCAGCAGCTTGGGGGGGGGCACAGATACGCAGTATTTT | CASSLGGGTDTQYF
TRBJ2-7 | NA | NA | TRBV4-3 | TGCGCCAGCAGCCCGGACAGAGAATACGAGCAGTACTTC | CASSPDREYEQYF
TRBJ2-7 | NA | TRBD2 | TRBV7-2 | TGTGCCAGCAGCTTTAGCGGGGGGGTCTACGAGCAGTACTTC | CASSFSGGVYEQYF
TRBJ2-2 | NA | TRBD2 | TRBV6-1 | TGTGCCAGCAGTGACCCCCAGCGGGGGGCCCTCGTGACCGGGGAGCTGTTTTTT | CASSDPQRGALVTGELFF
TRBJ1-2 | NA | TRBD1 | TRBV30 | TGTGCCTGGGACGGGGACCGACAGGGTGGCTATGGCTACACCTTC | CAWDGDRQGGYGYTF
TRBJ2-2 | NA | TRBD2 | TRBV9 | TGTGCCAGCAGCGTAGTAAGCGGGGGGGCCGGGGAGCTGTTTTTT | CASSVVSGGAGELFF
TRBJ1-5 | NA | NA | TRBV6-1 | TGTGCCAGCAGCGGGGGGATCGGCAATCAGCCCCAGCATTTT | CASSGGIGNQPQHF
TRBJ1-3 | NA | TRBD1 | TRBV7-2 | TGTGCCAGCAGCTCAAGTACAGGGGGGGCTGGAAACACCATATATTTT | CASSSSTGGAGNTIYF
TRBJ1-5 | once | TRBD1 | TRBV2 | TGTGCCAGCGGGGGACAGGCTAATCAGCCCCAGCATTTT | CASGGQANQPQHF
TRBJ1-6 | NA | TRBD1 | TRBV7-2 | TGTGCCAGCAGTTCGGACAGGGGGCTTGATTCACCCCTCCACTTT | CASSSDRGLDSPLHF
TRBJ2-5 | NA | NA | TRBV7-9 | TGTTCCAGCAGCTTAAACTTGGAGACCCAGTACTTC | CSSSLNLETQYF
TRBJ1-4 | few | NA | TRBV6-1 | TGTGCCAGCAGCCAGGGCGCAACTAATGAAAAACTGTTTTTT | CASSQGATNEKLFF
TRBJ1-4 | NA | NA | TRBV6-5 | TGTGCCAGCAGTTACTCGAAGGGACTTAATGAAAAACTGTTTTTT | CASSYSKGLNEKLFF
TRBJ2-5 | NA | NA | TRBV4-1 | TGCGCCAGCAGCCAAGAATTCCGGGGAAGGGAGACCCAGTACTTC | CASSQEFRGRETQYF
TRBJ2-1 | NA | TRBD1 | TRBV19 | TGTGCCAGTAGTACTGGACAGGGTTGGGCCTACAATGAGCAGTTCTTC | CASSTGQGWAYNEQFF
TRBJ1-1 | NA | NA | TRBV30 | TGTGCCTGGATCCAAACTGAAGCTTTCTTT | CAWIQTEAFF
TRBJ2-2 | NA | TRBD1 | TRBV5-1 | TGCGCCAGCAGCCCACGGCGGACAGGGAAGGTCGAAGTCGGGGAGCTGTTTTTT | CASSPRRTGKVEVGELFF
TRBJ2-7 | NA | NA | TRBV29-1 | TGCAGCGCCGAGTCGCCGGGCCTAGGGGCCTACGAGCAGTACTTC | CSAESPGLGAYEQYF